One sample yielded the 26 T cell receptor beta chains listed below, sequenced in a study of beta chain features in type 1 diabetes. What these receptors recognize is not known. All of the isolated RNA was reverse transcribed, so expressed TCRB transcripts were sequenced. TCRdb's copy holds only in-frame clones and misses some; the assay was immunoSEQ multiplex PCR. The sample consists of approximately 170,000 clones, about 7.8% of them appearing once. General study results and limits: In every one of the four CD4+ subsets, TCRB CDR3s were moderately but significantly shorter in Type 1 diabetes patients.

The sequencing sample was made of central memory CD4+ T cells from blood. The receptors shown here come from a woman aged 40 to 50 with type 1 diabetes.

This clone was detected only a few times. This chain uses TRBV7-2 with TRBJ2-1, with D possibly TRBD1 on 5 matching bases. Per the germline V gene, CDR1 is SGHTA and CDR2 is FQGNSA. The V gene lost 6 bases and the J gene lost 2 bases, with 14 bases spanning the gap. This CDR3 has 15 residues. CDR3 sequence: CASRVARTPYNEQFF. In nucleotides, the CDR3 is TGTGCCAGCAGAGTAGCTCGGACACCCTACAATGAGCAGTTCTTC.

This clone has a handful of counts. The V gene is TRBV4-1, the J gene TRBJ1-3, with D unclear. Germline CDR1 is MGHRA and CDR2 is YSYEKL. The V and J ends lost 1 base and 0 bases respectively, with 16 bases between them. The CDR3 covers 18 residues. The CDR3 DNA reads as TGCGCCAGCAGCCAAGCACCCCCGGGCGGGAGCTCTGGAAACACCATATATTTT. Amino acids: CASSQAPPGGSSGNTIYF.

In its sample, this clone was seen a few times. The J gene is TRBJ1-2, the V gene TRBV27; D is perhaps TRBD1 (5 bases). V was shortened by 0 bases and J by 4 bases, with 15 bases between the two germline ends. The CDR3 is made up of 16 amino acids. Germline V gene sequence: CDR1 MNHEY, CDR2 SMNVEV (reference sequence). CDR3 nucleotide sequence: TGTGCCAGCAGTTTATCGAAGCTCGTGACAGCCTATGGCTACACCTTC. Encoded protein: CASSLSKLVTAYGYTF.

This clone came up a few times. V usage is TRBV7-2 and J usage is TRBJ2-3, with 7 nucleotides matching TRBD2. J lost 4 bases, V lost 6 bases, and 10 bases had no gene match. This CDR3 comprises 15 residues. The germline V gene has CDR1 SGHTA and CDR2 FQGNSA. The CDR3 sequence: CASRPSGIGADTQYF. DNA for the CDR3: TGTGCCAGCAGGCCGAGCGGGATCGGAGCAGATACGCAGTATTTT.

V usage is TRBV6-6 and J usage is TRBJ1-6; D gene uncertain. Trimming cost V 6 bases and J 11 bases, with 14 bases left between them. Germline V gene data show CDR1 as MNHNY and CDR2 as SVGAGI (reference sequence). This CDR3 has 13 amino acids. Here the CDR3 reads CASSPTRFTPLHF. CDR3 coding DNA: TGTGCCAGCAGCCCAACGCGGTTTACACCCCTCCACTTT.

This clone was observed a few times. The J gene is TRBJ1-2, the V gene TRBV27, with D possibly TRBD1 on 5 matching bases. The CDR3 is 15 amino acids. V dropped 2 bases and J dropped 3 bases, with 13 bases sitting between them. Germline loops: CDR1 MNHEY, CDR2 SMNVEV (reference sequence). The DNA for the CDR3 is TGTGCCAGCAGTTTAGGAGGGGAACCTTACTATGGCTACACCTTC. Translation: CASSLGGEPYYGYTF.

DNA of the CDR3: TGTGCCAGCAGCGTCCGGGACAGGGCCTACAATGAGCAGTTCTTC. It translates to CASSVRDRAYNEQFF. V gene TRBV9 combines with J gene TRBJ2-1, with 9 positions matching TRBD1. The ends lost 2 bases at V and 2 bases at J; junction bases unmatched: 2. CDR1 and CDR2 from the germline V gene are SGDLS and YYNGEE. This CDR3 has 15 amino acids.

This clone was recorded a few times. The chain combines TRBV9 with TRBJ1-2; the D gene is possibly TRBD1 (6 bases). V lost 4 bases and J lost 4, with 20 bases in between. Germline V gene data show CDR1 as SGDLS and CDR2 as YYNGEE. The CDR3 contains 16 residues. The CDR3 protein is CASSPRQEATFYGYTF. As DNA, the CDR3 is TGTGCCAGCAGCCCTCGACAGGAGGCAACTTTCTATGGCTACACCTTC.

This clone was seen more than once but under ten times. The chain couples TRBV7-2 to TRBJ2-7, with D possibly TRBD2 on 5 matching bases. Germline V CDR1 and CDR2: SGHTA, FQGNSA. Trimming pared 1 base from V and 2 bases from J, leaving 6 bases between. This CDR3 is built from 13 residues. The CDR3 sequence: CASSLEAAYEQYF. CDR3 in DNA: TGTGCCAGCAGCTTAGAAGCGGCCTACGAGCAGTACTTC.

The gene calls are TRBV15 and TRBJ2-3; a weak D match, TRBD2 (6 bases). This CDR3 contains 15 residues. V was clipped by 5 bases and J by 0 bases, with 12 bases between them. Per the germline V gene, CDR1 is LNHNV and CDR2 is YYDKDF (reference sequence). This CDR3 is CATSPRRGSTDTQYF. In DNA form, the CDR3 reads TGTGCCACCAGCCCACGGAGGGGTAGCACAGATACGCAGTATTTT.

To note about this clone: Other DNA sequences in this specimen translate into the identical CDR3. The chain employs TRBV4-2 and TRBJ1-4, with 9 bases identical to TRBD1. This CDR3 spans 15 amino acids. V shed 2 bases, J shed 8 bases, and the junction held 6 bases outside the gene matches. The V gene's germline CDR1 is LGHNA and CDR2 YNFKEQ. The CDR3 nucleotides read TGTGCCAGCAGCCAACCGACAGGGGGAGGCGAAAAACTGTTTTTT. This codes for CASSQPTGGGEKLFF.

This clone was observed at least ten times. This same CDR3 is encoded by further DNA sequences in the sample. The rearrangement links TRBV29-1 to TRBJ1-1; D possibly corresponds to TRBD1 (5 bases). Germline loops: CDR1 SQVTM, CDR2 ANQGSEA. The V gene lost 4 bases and the J gene lost 1 base, with 7 bases spanning the gap. This CDR3 is 12 amino acids long. CDR3 coding DNA: TGCAGCGTTGGGCAGGGGAACACTGAAGCTTTCTTT. Translation gives CSVGQGNTEAFF.

In its sample, this clone was seen a few times. This chain joins TRBV28 and TRBJ2-7; 7 positions match TRBD2. The CDR3 consists of 15 residues. Per the germline V gene, CDR1 is MDHEN and CDR2 is SYDVKM. Unmatched junction bases numbered 13, after V lost 10 bases and J lost 1 base. Here the CDR3 reads CATQGGLAVSYEQYF. In nucleotides, the CDR3 is TGTGCCACCCAGGGTGGGCTAGCGGTTTCCTACGAGCAGTACTTC.

This clone was recorded a few times. CDR3 in DNA: TGTGCCATCAAAAAGGAGTCGAACACTGAAGCTTTCTTT. Residues: CAIKKESNTEAFF. The chain joins TRBV10-3 to TRBJ1-1, with D hard to call. CDR3 size: 13 residues. V was trimmed by 7 bases and J by 1 base, leaving 10 bases between them. CDR1 is ENHRY and CDR2 is SYGVKD in the germline V gene.

The V call is TRBV27, the J call TRBJ1-1; TRBD1 matches at 8 bases. The CDR3 length is 16 residues. Germline CDR1 reads MNHEY; CDR2 reads SMNVEV (reference sequence). Trimming at V came to 4 bases and at J to 3 bases, leaving 10 bases not matched to a gene. CDR3 nucleotides: TGTGCCAGCAGTTCGCATCAGGGGGCAAGGGACACTGAAGCTTTCTTT. Translated: CASSSHQGARDTEAFF.

This clone was counted between two and nine times. The chain carries TRBV13 and TRBJ1-5; D is uncertain. Trimming removed 2 bases at V and 5 bases at J, with 4 bases between. This CDR3 comprises 12 residues. In germline, CDR1 is PRHDT, CDR2 FYEKMQ (reference sequence). CDR3 residues: CASSLRDQPQHF. The CDR3 nucleotides read TGTGCCAGCAGCTTACGGGATCAGCCCCAGCATTTT.

The V gene is TRBV18, the J gene TRBJ2-5; D perhaps matches TRBD1 (5 bases). In germline, CDR1 is KGHSH, CDR2 LQKENI. The V end was cut by 2 bases, the J end by 4 bases, with 11 bases between. The CDR3 is made up of 14 amino acids. Here the CDR3 reads CASSPTGPSETQYF. CDR3 sequence (DNA): TGTGCCAGCTCACCAACAGGTCCATCAGAGACCCAGTACTTC. Variable domain in full (rest from reference TRBV18 and TRBJ2-5): NAGVMQNPRHLVRRRGQEARLRCSPMKGHSHVYWYRQLPEEGLKFMVYLQKENIIDESGMPKERFSAEFPKEGPSILRIQQVVRGDSAAYFCASSPTGPSETQYFGPGTRLLVL.

The chain recombines TRBV5-4 with TRBJ2-5; 7 bases fit TRBD2. J lost 4 bases, V lost 1 base, and 7 bases had no gene match. The CDR3 has 15 amino acids. The germline gives CDR1 SGHNT, CDR2 YYREEE (reference sequence). The CDR3 sequence is CASSLTAGVGETQYF. CDR3 DNA: TGTGCCAGCAGCTTGACTGCGGGAGTGGGAGAGACCCAGTACTTC.

A few counts support this clone. J is TRBJ1-4 and V is TRBV18, with 7 bases fitting TRBD1. The CDR3 has 15 residues. Germline loops: CDR1 KGHSH, CDR2 LQKENI. V was pared by 5 bases and J by 5 bases, with 8 bases of the junction left unmatched. The CDR3 nucleotides read TGTGCCAGCTCAGATAATAGGGGGCGCAATGAAAAACTGTTTTTT. It encodes CASSDNRGRNEKLFF.

The chain has TRBV18 and TRBJ2-4; 7 positions match TRBD1. Germline lookup yields CDR1 KGHSH and CDR2 LQKENI. Trimming removed 3 bases from V and 3 bases from J; junction bases left unmatched: 5. This CDR3 is built from 15 residues. CDR3 sequence reads: CASSPRQGGKNIQYF. DNA of the CDR3: TGTGCCAGCTCACCGAGACAGGGTGGCAAAAACATTCAGTACTTC. Full variable domain (outside the CDR3, taken from reference TRBV18 and TRBJ2-4): NAGVMQNPRHLVRRRGQEARLRCSPMKGHSHVYWYRQLPEEGLKFMVYLQKENIIDESGMPKERFSAEFPKEGPSILRIQQVVRGDSAAYFCASSPRQGGKNIQYFGAGTRLSVL.

Many counts were recorded for this clone. The rearrangement uses TRBV6-5 and TRBJ1-1, with 8 bases lining up with TRBD1. J lost 10 bases, V lost 7 bases, and 8 bases had no gene match. CDR1 and CDR2 (germline): MNHEY, SVGAGI. The CDR3 has 12 amino acids. The DNA of the CDR3 is TGTGCCAGCAAACCCGGACAGGGTAGAGCTTTCTTT. Protein sequence: CASKPGQGRAFF.

The gene calls are TRBV2 and TRBJ1-1; no definite D call. V was pared by 11 bases and J by 6 bases, with 25 bases between. Germline V gene lookup returns CDR1 SNHLY and CDR2 FYNNEI. The CDR3 totals 15 residues. The CDR3 sequence: CAGSTTQSILSEAFF. The CDR3 DNA sequence: TGTGCCGGTTCGACAACCCAATCAATTCTCTCTGAAGCTTTCTTT. The variable domain in full, completed from reference TRBV2 and TRBJ1-1, reads EPEVTQTPSHQVTQMGQEVILRCVPISNHLYFYWYRQILGQKVEFLVSFYNNEISEKSEIFDDQFSVERPDGSNFTLKIRSTKLEDSAMYFCAGSTTQSILSEAFFGQGTRLTVV.

There are a few counts of this clone. The chain combines TRBV2 with TRBJ2-3, with 12 bases that match TRBD2. The germline V gene has CDR1 SNHLY and CDR2 FYNNEI. With 7 bases clipped from V and 2 bases from J, the junction kept 13 bases outside the gene matches. This CDR3 is built from 18 residues. The CDR3, as DNA: TGTGCCAGCAAAAACCCCCTAGCGGGAGGGCCCAACACAGATACGCAGTATTTT. As protein: CASKNPLAGGPNTDTQYF.

This clone has a handful of counts. This rearrangement joins TRBV6-6 to TRBJ1-5; no clear D gene. Germline CDR1 is MNHNY and CDR2 is SVGAGI (reference sequence). V was shortened by 0 bases and J by 0 bases, with 3 bases between the two germline ends. This CDR3 has 14 amino acids. The CDR3 here is CASSYSSSNQPQHF. DNA of the CDR3: TGTGCCAGCAGTTACTCGAGTAGCAATCAGCCCCAGCATTTT.

This clone was counted between two and nine times. V is TRBV28 and J is TRBJ1-5, with a weak D call TRBD1 (6 bases). This CDR3 has 15 amino acids. Trimming left V 7 bases short and J 1 base short, with 14 bases between. Germline V gives CDR1 MDHEN, CDR2 SYDVKM. The CDR3 nucleotides read TGTGCCAGCACAGGGGCCCAGGGGAGCAATCAGCCCCAGCATTTT. This translates into CASTGAQGSNQPQHF.

Sample share makes this clone medium-sized. The rearrangement joins TRBV28 to TRBJ2-5; TRBD2 agrees at 8 bases. After removal of 5 bases from V and 4 bases from J, the junction contained 3 bases not matched to a gene. Germline V gene sequence: CDR1 MDHEN, CDR2 SYDVKM. The length of the CDR3 is 13 residues. CDR3 in amino acids: CASSPGTRETQYF. The CDR3, as DNA: TGTGCCAGCAGTCCCGGGACTAGAGAGACCCAGTACTTC.